This passage covers 20 T cell receptor beta chains from one sample sequenced in a study of T cell responses to AZD1222 COVID-19 vaccine. Libraries were prepared by immunoSEQ multiplex PCR; TCRdb keeps only in-frame clonotypes and omits some of them. The data hold 25,000 to 35,000 clones, with roughly 90% observed a single time. The specimen comprised peripheral blood, sampled on day 0 of AZD1222 vaccination. Receptors were obtained from an adult in good health.

V is TRBV10-3 and J is TRBJ2-7; 14 bases agree with TRBD2. CDR3 length equals 17 residues. J was trimmed by 8 bases and V by 1 base; bases with no gene match: 10. Germline values: CDR1 ENHRY, CDR2 SYGVKD. Written as DNA, the CDR3 is TGTGCCATCAGTGAGTTCACCTTCGGGACTAGCGGGAGTAAGCAGTACTTC. Translation: CAISEFTFGTSGSKQYF.

The chain employs TRBV28 and TRBJ1-5; no firm D call. The germline gives CDR1 MDHEN, CDR2 SYDVKM. V lost 5 bases and J lost 2, with 13 bases in between. CDR3 length: 15 amino acids. CDR3 in DNA: TGTGCCAGCAGTCCCGGCGGGCCTCGCAATCAGCCCCAGCATTTT. It translates to CASSPGGPRNQPQHF. Together with reference TRBV28 and TRBJ1-5, the CDR3 gives the full variable domain: DVKVTQSSRYLVKRTGEKVFLECVQDMDHENMFWYRQDPGLGLRLIYFSYDVKMKEKGDIPEGYSVSREKKERFSLILESASTNQTSMYLCASSPGGPRNQPQHFGDGTRLSIL.

The V gene is TRBV5-4, the J gene TRBJ1-3, with TRBD1 as a possible D gene (5 bases). Trimming took off 0 bases at V and 2 bases at J, with 6 bases between the two ends. The CDR3 consists of 14 residues. Germline V lookup: CDR1 SGHNT, CDR2 YYREEE (reference sequence). CDR3 coding DNA: TGTGCCAGCAGCTTGGTAGGGGCTGGAAACACCATATATTTT. Amino acids: CASSLVGAGNTIYF.

The table lists this clone with a count of one. The genes are TRBV19 and TRBJ2-1, with D uncertain. The CDR3 sequence is 16 residues long. Trimming removed 1 base at V and 8 bases at J, with 18 bases between. CDR1 LNHDA and CDR2 SQIVND come from the germline V gene (reference sequence). Written as DNA, the CDR3 is TGTGCCAGTAGTATAGCGGGCGGAACCTTTAACGATGAGCAGTTCTTC. Translating gives CASSIAGGTFNDEQFF.

The rearrangement uses TRBV29-1 and TRBJ2-5; D uncertain. The CDR3 extends over 11 amino acids. In germline, CDR1 is SQVTM, CDR2 ANQGSEA. Deletions cut 8 bases from V and 5 bases from J, with 12 bases between. The CDR3 loop is CSSSSEETQYF. DNA for the CDR3: TGCAGCTCCTCTAGTGAGGAGACCCAGTACTTC.

The rearrangement joins TRBV15 to TRBJ2-1; the D gene is possibly TRBD1 (5 bases). The CDR3 is 15 residues long. Germline V gene lookup returns CDR1 LNHNV and CDR2 YYDKDF (reference sequence). Trimming removed 1 base from V and 2 bases from J, with 9 bases in between. The CDR3, as DNA: TGTGCCACCAGCAGAGTGACAGAAACCTACAATGAGCAGTTCTTC. It encodes CATSRVTETYNEQFF.

The V gene is TRBV4-1, the J gene TRBJ2-7, with 10 bases that match TRBD1. Trimming at V came to 4 bases and at J to 1 base, leaving 7 bases not matched to a gene. The CDR3 covers 16 residues. Germline CDR1 is MGHRA and CDR2 is YSYEKL. The CDR3 loop is CASSPLRTGGSYEQYF. In DNA, the CDR3 is TGCGCCAGCAGCCCTCTTAGGACAGGGGGTTCCTACGAGCAGTACTTC.

The chain employs TRBV2 and TRBJ1-3, with D maybe TRBD1 (5 bases). V lost 10 bases and J 3 bases, leaving 16 bases between the germline ends. Germline V lookup: CDR1 SNHLY, CDR2 FYNNEI. The CDR3 has 14 amino acids. CDR3: CATERGSYGNTIYF. CDR3 sequence (DNA): TGTGCCACCGAGCGGGGGTCCTATGGAAACACCATATATTTT.

The gene calls are TRBV6-5 and TRBJ2-7; 11 bases fit TRBD1. CDR1 is MNHEY, CDR2 SVGAGI, per germline. CDR3 size: 14 residues. Trimming removed 4 bases from V and 5 bases from J; junction bases left unmatched: 4. CDR3 protein: CASSWDRGKHEQYF. The CDR3 bases are TGTGCCAGCAGTTGGGACAGGGGGAAACACGAGCAGTACTTC.

CDR3 region: CASSLGLAESYEQYF. For the CDR3, the DNA is TGTGCCAGCAGCTTGGGGCTAGCGGAGTCCTACGAGCAGTACTTC. V usage is TRBV5-5 and J usage is TRBJ2-7; 7 bases align to TRBD2. The germline gives CDR1 SGHKS, CDR2 YYEKEE (reference sequence). With 0 bases clipped from V and 1 base from J, the junction kept 4 bases outside the gene matches. CDR3 size: 15 residues. Supplemented by reference TRBV5-5 and TRBJ2-7, the full variable domain reads DAGVTQSPTHLIKTRGQQVTLRCSPISGHKSVSWYQQVLGQGPQFIFQYYEKEERGRGNFPDRFSARQFPNYSSELNVNALLLGDSALYLCASSLGLAESYEQYFGPGTRLTVT.

This chain joins TRBV24-1 and TRBJ2-7; tentatively, D is TRBD2 (6 bases). Germline V CDR1 and CDR2: KGHDR, SFDVKD. This CDR3 spans 13 amino acids. The CDR3 here is CALSRGISYEQYF. In nucleotides, the CDR3 is TGTGCACTATCCCGCGGGATCTCCTACGAGCAGTACTTC.

This sequence joins TRBV19 and TRBJ2-1, with 10 bases aligning to TRBD1. V lost 5 bases and J lost 6; bases outside the gene matches: 4. The germline gives CDR1 LNHDA, CDR2 SQIVND (reference sequence). This CDR3 has 14 residues. The CDR3 loop reads CASSQTGGLNEQFF. DNA of the CDR3: TGTGCCAGTAGTCAGACAGGGGGCCTCAATGAGCAGTTCTTC.

The chain combines TRBV9 with TRBJ1-1; D possibly corresponds to TRBD1 (5 bases). The germline V gene encodes CDR1 SGDLS and CDR2 YYNGEE. The CDR3 is 13 residues long. V lost 7 bases and J lost 0, with 10 bases in between. CDR3 amino acids: CASSEGLNTEAFF. In nucleotides, the CDR3 is TGTGCCAGCTCGGAGGGGTTGAACACTGAAGCTTTCTTT.

Only a few counts were recorded for this clone. CDR3 nucleotide sequence: TGTGCCAGCAGCTTGAACCAGGGCATGGGTACCGGGGAGCTGTTTTTT. The encoded protein is CASSLNQGMGTGELFF. The chain links TRBV28 to TRBJ2-2, with D possibly matching TRBD1 (5 bases). Trimming pared 6 bases from V and 5 bases from J, leaving 19 bases between. The germline V gene has CDR1 MDHEN and CDR2 SYDVKM. The CDR3 length is 16 residues.

This clone was detected only once. The V call is TRBV4-3, the J call TRBJ1-1; D call uncertain. The CDR3 length is 14 residues. Trimming cost V 0 bases and J 4 bases, with 9 bases left between them. Germline V gene lookup returns CDR1 LGHNA and CDR2 YSLEER. CDR3 protein: CASSQDGEGTEAFF. The DNA of the CDR3 is TGCGCCAGCAGCCAAGACGGAGAAGGCACTGAAGCTTTCTTT.

This chain uses TRBV2 with TRBJ2-7, with a tentative D call TRBD1 (5 bases). The CDR3 contains 14 residues. Germline CDR1 reads SNHLY; CDR2 reads FYNNEI. The V end was cut by 2 bases, the J end by 4 bases, with 12 bases between. CDR3 in DNA: TGTGCCAGCAGTGAACAAGGGGTGGGTTACGAGCAGTACTTC. This sequence encodes CASSEQGVGYEQYF.

V usage is TRBV7-9 and J usage is TRBJ2-3; the match to TRBD2 covers 9 bases. CDR3 length: 16 residues. The junction had 8 bases not matched to a gene; V was cut back by 5 bases and J by 2 bases. Germline CDR1 and CDR2: SEHNR and FQNEAQ (reference sequence). In nucleotides, the CDR3 is TGTGCCAGCAGCGTCCCTAGCGGGACCGACACAGATACGCAGTATTTT. It translates to CASSVPSGTDTDTQYF.

The V gene is TRBV6-5, the J gene TRBJ1-1, with D possibly matching TRBD1 (6 bases). Germline assignment: CDR1 MNHEY and CDR2 SVGAGI. This CDR3 spans 13 amino acids. V lost 7 bases and J 6 bases, leaving 15 bases between the germline ends. The CDR3 sequence: CASTRGRFAEAFF. For the CDR3, the DNA is TGTGCCAGCACCAGGGGTCGATTCGCTGAAGCTTTCTTT.

The chain has TRBV29-1 and TRBJ2-5; 8 bases line up with TRBD1. This CDR3 spans 13 amino acids. The ends lost 7 bases at V and 2 bases at J; junction bases unmatched: 6. CDR1 is SQVTM and CDR2 is ANQGSEA in the germline V gene. CDR3 protein: CSATGASQETQYF. The CDR3 bases are TGCAGCGCGACAGGGGCGAGTCAAGAGACCCAGTACTTC.

This clone is a singleton in its sample. This sequence joins TRBV6-5 and TRBJ1-2; 8 bases are a match to TRBD1. The junction had 12 bases not matched to a gene; V was cut back by 5 bases and J by 7 bases. The CDR3 extends over 15 amino acids. The germline V gene has CDR1 MNHEY and CDR2 SVGAGI. The CDR3 protein is CASSLGTGPLGGYTF. The CDR3 DNA sequence: TGTGCCAGCAGTCTAGGGACAGGACCCCTGGGTGGCTACACCTTC.